This is a list of T cell receptor beta chains from one sample in a study of control samples from healthy donors and cancer patients. This table comes from immunoSEQ multiplex PCR, and its TCRdb copy is limited to in-frame clones, with some not included. The table records about 86,000 clones, 90% to 95% of them present only once. Sequences were obtained from blood. The receptors shown here come from a woman aged 30 to 39 in good health. The conserved cysteine and the conserved F or W are not part of the CDR3 here.

TRBJ2-2 | TRBV5-1 | ASSSRLSGQGNNGELF
TRBJ2-3 | TRBV6-4 | ASSDSGGTDTQY
TRBJ1-3 | TRBV27 | ASSPSTGSGNTIY
TRBJ2-4 | TRBV11-3 | ASSSYGELAKNIQY
TRBJ1-2 | TRBV3-1/TRBV3-2 | ASSHIDRAHYGYT
TRBJ1-6 | TRBV29-1 | IKGQIYNSPLH
TRBJ1-5 | TRBV28 | ASSPWTGDYQPQH
TRBJ2-1 | TRBV6-5 | ASSRDSYPNEQF
TRBJ1-3 | TRBV5-1 | ASSLDIGNTIY
TRBJ1-1 | TRBV3-1/TRBV3-2 | ASSLGGSLPAF
TRBJ1-1 | TRBV7-3 | ASSLRGDTEAF
TRBJ2-7 | TRBV5-3 | ARSIPGPKRGSYEQY
TRBJ2-3 | TRBV7-9 | ASSPDGGDTQY
TRBJ2-3 | TRBV18 | ASSPDLAGGPTDTQY
TRBJ2-3 | TRBV11-2 | ASSRYSGSSTDTQY
TRBJ1-1 | TRBV6-2/TRBV6-3 | ASSYREWGSTEAF
TRBJ2-2 | TRBV18 | ASSPGTNTGELF
TRBJ1-5 | TRBV3-1/TRBV3-2 | ASSHQGSNQPQH
TRBJ1-3 | TRBV12-5 | ASGLVTSSGNTIY
TRBJ2-6 | TRBV4-1 | ASSQEWTSGANVLT
TRBJ2-7 | TRBV2 | ASSWREGPDEQY
TRBJ1-5 | TRBV19 | ASSEGQGAWGNNQPQH
TRBJ1-2 | TRBV19 | ASSVTRSNYGYT
TRBJ1-4 | TRBV27 | ASSSKDIGEKLF
TRBJ2-1 | TRBV5-4 | ASSLAWDSYNEQF
TRBJ2-7 | TRBV7-2 | ASSRNLYEQY
TRBJ2-6 | TRBV7-3 | ASSLGGSGANVLT
TRBJ1-1 | TRBV2 | ASSADRDTEAF
TRBJ2-1 | TRBV4-1 | ASSHRTVPGKF
TRBJ2-5 | TRBV10-2 | ASSEAGANAETQY
TRBJ1-1 | TRBV10-1 | ASSWEQGAEAF
TRBJ1-1 | TRBV7-9 | ASSLGPTEAF
TRBJ1-1 | TRBV4-2 | ASSSRGENTEAF
TRBJ1-2 | TRBV5-1 | ASSSGDRGYGYT
TRBJ2-7 | TRBV12-5 | ASGLSNLLWPGGDRGTYEQY
TRBJ1-2 | TRBV30 | AWSLSGAVYGYT
TRBJ2-6 | TRBV6-4 | ASSDNSYSGANVLT
TRBJ1-2 | TRBV2 | ASSGGQGARGYT
TRBJ2-3 | TRBV13 | ASSSGLDDFTQY
TRBJ2-5 | TRBV9 | ASSVGSRETQY
TRBJ1-6 | TRBV5-1 | ASSLSTDQNSPLH
TRBJ1-2 | TRBV10-3 | AISESGEGAANYGYT
TRBJ2-7 | TRBV4-1 | ASSQVFGQHSSYEQY
TRBJ2-7 | TRBV9 | ASRGGNGQPYEQY
TRBJ1-1 | TRBV6-6 | ASRSQGARAEAF
TRBJ2-1 | TRBV11-3 | ASSTPWDRGRNEQF
TRBJ1-1 | TRBV27 | ASSWVVDTEAF
TRBJ2-1 | TRBV5-1 | ASSSRQGPYNEQF
TRBJ1-4 | TRBV5-1 | ASSLPTGEGNEKLF
TRBJ2-5 | TRBV18 | ASSPPVGADQETQY
TRBJ2-1 | TRBV27 | ASSSKRGGPYNEQF
TRBJ2-5 | TRBV9 | ASSAGHQEGETQY